A single sample is the source of the 7 T cell receptor beta chains below, sequenced in a study of vaccination and CD4 T cells after COVID-19. An Oncomine TCR Beta short-read assay was used to sequence the DNA from cultured CD4+ T cells. Each CDR3 protein gets one entry after TCRdb re-called the PCR reads with MiXCR. The table records 15,000 to 20,000 distinct CDR3 sequences, 35% to 45% of them present only once. For these TCRs, the target antigens are not known. Treatment here: roughly 11-day PBMC culture with coronavirus spike peptide pools or control peptides (ViraFEST assay). Sequencing was done on a sample of CD4+ T cells from blood, cultured in vitro. Receptors originate from a human donor who had recovered from COVID-19.

This clonotype was recorded only once. V and J are TRBV24-1 and TRBJ1-1, with D perhaps TRBD1 (6 bases). V lost 7 bases to trimming and J lost 1 base, with 12 bases between them. This CDR3 has 14 residues. CDR1 and CDR2 from the germline V gene are KGHDR and SFDVKD. In DNA, the CDR3 is TGTGCCACCAGAGATCCGGGACAGAACACTGAAGCTTTCTTT. Its protein is CATRDPGQNTEAFF.

V gene TRBV2 combines with J gene TRBJ1-1; D remains unclear. The V end lost 6 bases, the J end lost 4 bases, and 12 bases lay between the germline ends. Germline V gene lookup returns CDR1 SNHLY and CDR2 FYNNEI. The CDR3 contains 13 residues. CDR3 protein: CASSLSSATEAFF. The CDR3 DNA reads TGTGCCAGCAGCCTTTCCTCTGCCACTGAAGCTTTCTTT.

V gene TRBV6-1 combines with J gene TRBJ1-1; D is perhaps TRBD1 (5 bases). The germline V gene encodes CDR1 MNHNS and CDR2 SASEGT. The CDR3 loop spans 13 amino acids. The V and J ends lost 4 bases and 10 bases respectively, with 16 bases between them. This CDR3 reads CASSGSGGSRAFF. The CDR3 nucleotides read TGTGCCAGCAGTGGATCGGGGGGATCCCGAGCTTTCTTT.

This clonotype was seen more than once but under ten times. V is TRBV7-3 and J is TRBJ2-7; TRBD1 is a possible D gene (6 bases). The CDR3 has 15 residues. The germline V and J ends were trimmed by 3 bases and 1 base, with 13 bases remaining between them. Germline V gene lookup returns CDR1 SGHTA and CDR2 FQGTGA. CDR3 protein: CASSLVGQGSYEQYF. The CDR3 DNA sequence: TGTGCCAGCAGCTTGGTGGGCCAGGGGTCCTACGAGCAGTACTTC.

This clonotype occurred a few times. The V and J genes are TRBV6-5 and TRBJ1-5; TRBD1 matches 10 bases. Germline assignment: CDR1 MNHEY and CDR2 SVGAGI. The CDR3 spans 16 residues. V dropped 2 bases and J dropped 9; count of bases not matched to a gene: 10. CDR3 sequence: CASSYAGTGEGGPQHF. The CDR3 DNA sequence: TGTGCCAGCAGTTACGCGGGGACAGGGGAAGGGGGGCCCCAGCATTTT.

This clonotype rates as medium-sized. This chain connects TRBV20-1 to TRBJ1-5, with TRBD1 matching 7 bases. The V and J ends lost 0 bases and 4 bases, in that order; junction bases with no gene match: 6. The CDR3 spans 15 residues. Germline V gene data show CDR1 as DFQATT and CDR2 as SNEGSKA (reference sequence). This chain's CDR3 is CSARDRETGNQPQHF. CDR3 coding DNA: TGCAGTGCTAGAGATAGGGAGACAGGGAATCAGCCCCAGCATTTT.

This sequence joins TRBV4-1 and TRBJ1-4, with D hard to call. Germline assignment: CDR1 MGHRA and CDR2 YSYEKL. This CDR3 contains 17 residues. Trimming took off 1 base at V and 3 bases at J, with 15 bases between the two ends. The CDR3 coding sequence is TGCGCCAGCAGCCAAGCTATAAACCCGCCCGCTAATGAAAAACTGTTTTTT. This sequence encodes CASSQAINPPANEKLFF.